These 28 T cell receptor beta chains originate from one sample sequenced in a study of technical replicates of blood from a handful of donors (dated by TCRdb to between 2016 and 2019). Library preparation used the immunoSEQ multiplex PCR assay. As stored in TCRdb, this immuneACCESS dataset retains in-frame rearrangements with V and J assigned. A fraction of the clones does not appear; measured against another copy, unresolved V genes explain less than half of the discrepancy, and the remainder lacks a known reason. The sample profile shows some 70,000 clones; roughly 90% of them were found once. The ten top clones hold 4% to 5% of the sample. Sequences were obtained from PBMCs. Receptors were obtained from a human donor in good health. Some clones in this sample may be carry-over from other donors' samples.

The rearrangement links TRBV2 to TRBJ2-5; D gene ambiguous. Germline CDR1 reads SNHLY; CDR2 reads FYNNEI. Trimming pared 7 bases from V and 5 bases from J, leaving 5 bases between. The CDR3 consists of 10 residues. The CDR3 here is CASKLETQYF. The CDR3 bases are TGTGCCAGCAAACTGGAGACCCAGTACTTC.

The chain has TRBV30 and TRBJ2-5, with D maybe TRBD2 (6 bases). This CDR3 is built from 12 residues. From germline, CDR1 is GTSNPN and CDR2 SVGIG (reference sequence). The germline V and J ends were trimmed by 5 bases and 9 bases, with 16 bases remaining between them. CDR3 DNA sequence: TGTGCCTGGCGCGGGGCCCCCGGAGCCCAGTACTTC. It codes for CAWRGAPGAQYF. Complete variable domain (other parts from reference TRBV30 and TRBJ2-5): SQTIHQWPATLVQPVGSPLSLECTVEGTSNPNLYWYRQAAGRGLQLLFYSVGIGQISSEVPQNLSASRPQDRQFILSSKKLLLSDSGFYLCAWRGAPGAQYFGPGTRLLVL.

V and J are TRBV7-3 and TRBJ2-1, with D tentatively TRBD2 (6 bases). Germline V lookup: CDR1 SGHTA, CDR2 FQGTGA. The CDR3 is 12 residues long. Trimming took off 4 bases at V and 7 bases at J, with 8 bases between the two ends. The CDR3 here is CASSSGGNEQFF. The CDR3 DNA reads as TGTGCCAGCAGCTCAGGAGGGAATGAGCAGTTCTTC.

The chain uses TRBV13 and TRBJ2-3; 8 nucleotides align to TRBD2. The V and J ends lost 1 base and 1 base, in that order; junction bases with no gene match: 4. The CDR3 runs 16 residues. The germline V gene has CDR1 PRHDT and CDR2 FYEKMQ (reference sequence). CDR3 nucleotides: TGTGCCAGCAGCTTAGAGGGGACTAGAGGCACAGATACGCAGTATTTT. It codes for CASSLEGTRGTDTQYF.

The chain couples TRBV5-4 to TRBJ1-2, with no clear D. The germline gives CDR1 SGHNT, CDR2 YYREEE (reference sequence). The CDR3 is 13 residues long. V was clipped by 0 bases and J by 2 bases, with 5 bases between them. CDR3 amino acids: CASSLDRNYGYTF. DNA for the CDR3: TGTGCCAGCAGCTTGGACAGAAACTATGGCTACACCTTC.

The chain recombines TRBV5-1 with TRBJ1-3, with D tentatively TRBD1 (5 bases). Trimming took 4 bases from V and 0 from J, leaving 11 bases between them. Germline assignment: CDR1 SGHRS and CDR2 YFSETQ. CDR3 length: 15 residues. This CDR3 is CASSATGDSGNTIYF. The CDR3, as DNA: TGCGCCAGCAGCGCTACAGGTGACTCTGGAAACACCATATATTTT.

The J gene is TRBJ2-4, the V gene TRBV9; 8 bases align to TRBD2. The CDR3 runs to 15 residues. Germline CDR1 and CDR2: SGDLS and YYNGEE. The ends lost 3 bases at V and 10 bases at J; junction bases unmatched: 12. CDR3 bases: TGTGCCAGCAGCGGAGGGGGACTAGTTGGTGGGATTCAGTACTTC. It yields the protein CASSGGGLVGGIQYF. Together with reference TRBV9 and TRBJ2-4, the CDR3 gives the full variable domain: DSGVTQTPKHLITATGQRVTLRCSPRSGDLSVYWYQQSLDQGLQFLIQYYNGEERAKGNILERFSAQQFPDLHSELNLSSLELGDSALYFCASSGGGLVGGIQYFGAGTRLSVL.

The genes are TRBV19 and TRBJ2-7; D is unclear. This CDR3 is built from 11 residues. Germline V gives CDR1 LNHDA, CDR2 SQIVND (reference sequence). The ends were cut back, 1 base at V and 9 bases at J, with 7 bases in the middle. CDR3: CASSIGQVQYF. CDR3 in DNA: TGTGCCAGTAGTATAGGGCAGGTGCAGTACTTC. Together with reference TRBV19 and TRBJ2-7, the CDR3 gives the full variable domain: DGGITQSPKYLFRKEGQNVTLSCEQNLNHDAMYWYRQDPGQGLRLIYYSQIVNDFQKGDIAEGYSVSREKKESFPLTVTSAQKNPTAFYLCASSIGQVQYFGPGTRLTVT.

V is TRBV10-3 and J is TRBJ1-2, with D perhaps matching TRBD1 (6 bases). The CDR3 runs to 14 residues. V was trimmed by 4 bases and J by 3 bases, leaving 12 bases between them. Germline lookup yields CDR1 ENHRY and CDR2 SYGVKD. The CDR3 coding sequence is TGTGCCATCAGTGGTAAACAGGGAGACTATGGCTACACCTTC. This sequence encodes CAISGKQGDYGYTF.

The genes are TRBV4-1 and TRBJ2-7; 9 nucleotides line up with TRBD1. This CDR3 is built from 15 residues. Per the germline V gene, CDR1 is MGHRA and CDR2 is YSYEKL. The ends lost 5 bases at V and 6 bases at J; junction bases unmatched: 11. In nucleotides, the CDR3 is TGCGCCAGCAGCGTCCGGACAGGGGAAATAAGCGAGCAGTACTTC. Amino acid sequence: CASSVRTGEISEQYF.

V usage is TRBV5-1 and J usage is TRBJ2-5; 9 nucleotides agree with TRBD1. CDR3 length equals 14 residues. In germline, CDR1 is SGHRS, CDR2 YFSETQ. V shed 3 bases, J shed 5 bases, and the junction held 5 bases outside the gene matches. This CDR3 reads CASSYGQGKETQYF. In DNA, the CDR3 is TGCGCCAGCAGCTACGGACAGGGGAAGGAGACCCAGTACTTC.

In this sample, this clone turned up a few times. CDR3 nucleotide sequence: TGTGCCATAACAGGGGGGAAAAATACCAAAAACATTCAGTACTTC. It is translated as CAITGGKNTKNIQYF. The chain employs TRBV9 and TRBJ2-4, with 8 bases matching TRBD1. This CDR3 comprises 15 residues. After removal of 9 bases from V and 2 bases from J, the junction contained 10 bases not matched to a gene. The V gene's germline CDR1 is SGDLS and CDR2 YYNGEE.

V is TRBV29-1 and J is TRBJ2-1; the D gene is possibly TRBD1 (5 bases). There are 13 residues in the CDR3. The germline gives CDR1 SQVTM, CDR2 ANQGSEA. Trimming left V 2 bases short and J 9 bases short, with 14 bases between. CDR3 nucleotide sequence: TGCAGCGTTGAACCGCCCGCAGGGCCTGAGCAGTTCTTC. This translates into CSVEPPAGPEQFF.

The table lists this clone with a count of one. The genes are TRBV5-4 and TRBJ2-2, with 7 bases that match TRBD1. Per germline, CDR1 SGHNT and CDR2 YYREEE (reference sequence). V lost 4 bases and J lost 1; bases outside the gene matches: 7. The CDR3 loop spans 16 amino acids. CDR3 coding DNA: TGTGCCAGCAGCCCGTCGGCAGGGGGGAACACCGGGGAGCTGTTTTTT. Translated, it gives CASSPSAGGNTGELFF. Filled out from reference TRBV5-4 and TRBJ2-2, the complete variable domain reads ETGVTQSPTHLIKTRGQQVTLRCSSQSGHNTVSWYQQALGQGPQFIFQYYREEENGRGNFPPRFSGLQFPNYSSELNVNALELDDSALYLCASSPSAGGNTGELFFGEGSRLTVL.

The V gene is TRBV4-3, the J gene TRBJ1-1, with D unresolved. Per germline, CDR1 LGHNA and CDR2 YSLEER. Between the trimmed V and J ends, which lost 0 bases and 5 bases, there was a span of 10 bases. The CDR3 runs 14 residues. This CDR3 is CASSQDRGGTEAFF. The CDR3 DNA follows: TGCGCCAGCAGCCAAGACCGCGGAGGGACTGAAGCTTTCTTT.

The V gene is TRBV27, the J gene TRBJ2-7; perhaps TRBD1 as D (6 bases). Germline CDR1 reads MNHEY; CDR2 reads SMNVEV (reference sequence). V was pared by 1 base and J by 2 bases, with 12 bases between. This CDR3 is 15 amino acids long. The CDR3 DNA sequence: TGTGCCAGCAGTTTATTCGGCAGGGACACCTACGAGCAGTACTTC. It specifies CASSLFGRDTYEQYF.

This chain uses TRBV20-1 with TRBJ2-7, with D tentatively TRBD2 (5 bases). V was pared by 1 base and J by 6 bases, with 7 bases between. Germline CDR1 is DFQATT and CDR2 is SNEGSKA (reference sequence). CDR3 length: 11 amino acids. This CDR3 is CSARGEPEQYF. CDR3 sequence (DNA): TGCAGTGCTAGAGGGGAGCCCGAGCAGTACTTC.

This chain connects TRBV27 to TRBJ1-5; 7 bases map to TRBD1. This CDR3 region has 14 residues. CDR1 and CDR2 from the germline V gene are MNHEY and SMNVEV (reference sequence). The junction had 6 bases not matched to a gene; V was cut back by 4 bases and J by 6 bases. CDR3 nucleotides: TGTGCCAGCAGTTCAGGGGGAATCGGTCAGCCCCAGCATTTT. Encoded protein: CASSSGGIGQPQHF.

This sequence joins TRBV7-9 and TRBJ2-1, with 8 bases that match TRBD2. The CDR3 totals 13 residues. CDR1 SEHNR and CDR2 FQNEAQ come from the germline V gene (reference sequence). Trimming cost V 5 bases and J 8 bases; bases outside gene matches: 5. The CDR3, as DNA: TGTGCCAGCAGCAAAAGACTAGCGTATGAGCAGTTCTTC. Translation: CASSKRLAYEQFF.

This chain links TRBV29-1 with TRBJ2-1, with 14 bases identical to TRBD2. From germline, CDR1 is SQVTM and CDR2 ANQGSEA. V lost 6 bases and J lost 6; bases outside the gene matches: 19. CDR3 length: 19 amino acids. DNA of the CDR3: TGCAGCGTCCCTCCCGGGACTAGCGGGAGAACCCTTGGTGCCAATGAGCAGTTCTTC. This codes for CSVPPGTSGRTLGANEQFF.

The chain has TRBV18 and TRBJ1-1, with TRBD1 as a possible D gene (5 bases). The CDR3 covers 16 residues. V was cut by 5 bases and J by 4 bases, with 20 bases left in between. In germline, CDR1 is KGHSH, CDR2 LQKENI. In DNA form, the CDR3 reads TGTGCCAGCTCATCGGATACCCGGGGGTTGGGCACTGAAGCTTTCTTT. It encodes CASSSDTRGLGTEAFF. The whole variable domain, remainder taken from reference TRBV18 and TRBJ1-1, is NAGVMQNPRHLVRRRGQEARLRCSPMKGHSHVYWYRQLPEEGLKFMVYLQKENIIDESGMPKERFSAEFPKEGPSILRIQQVVRGDSAAYFCASSSDTRGLGTEAFFGQGTRLTVV.

There are a few counts of this clone. The rearrangement links TRBV29-1 to TRBJ2-5; D not resolved. The CDR3 spans 12 residues. V dropped 4 bases and J dropped 2 bases, with 8 bases sitting between them. Germline values: CDR1 SQVTM, CDR2 ANQGSEA. The CDR3 sequence: CSVGLQQETQYF. The CDR3 nucleotides are TGCAGCGTTGGGCTACAGCAAGAGACCCAGTACTTC. The full variable domain, rest sourced from reference TRBV29-1 and TRBJ2-5, is SAVISQKPSRDICQRGTSLTIQCQVDSQVTMMFWYRQQPGQSLTLIATANQGSEATYESGFVIDKFPISRPNLTFSTLTVSNMSPEDSSIYLCSVGLQQETQYFGPGTRLLVL.

The chain has TRBV19 and TRBJ1-1; TRBD1 matches 7 bases. Trimming at V came to 6 bases and at J to 5 bases, leaving 9 bases not matched to a gene. The CDR3 covers 14 residues. Germline CDR1 and CDR2: LNHDA and SQIVND (reference sequence). The CDR3 is CASSPGDRGTEAFF. The DNA for the CDR3 is TGTGCCAGTAGCCCAGGGGACAGAGGAACTGAAGCTTTCTTT.

This clone appeared a single time. The same CDR3 also results from other DNA sequences found in this sample. V gene TRBV6-1 combines with J gene TRBJ1-1; a weak D match, TRBD1 (5 bases). From germline, CDR1 is MNHNS and CDR2 SASEGT. The V end was cut by 5 bases, the J end by 11 bases, with 21 bases between. The CDR3 totals 14 residues. DNA of the CDR3: TGTGCCAGCAGTAAAAGGACGGGGGAGGTGTCGGCTTTCTTT. It is translated as CASSKRTGEVSAFF.

The sample holds one count of this clone. This chain joins TRBV7-2 and TRBJ1-2; TRBD1 matches at 9 bases. Germline V lookup: CDR1 SGHTA, CDR2 FQGNSA. V shed 0 bases, J shed 1 base, and the junction held 9 bases outside the gene matches. The CDR3 is made up of 18 amino acids. The CDR3 bases are TGTGCCAGCAGCTTAGCCGGGAACAGGGGGCTTAATAACTATGGCTACACCTTC. Amino acids: CASSLAGNRGLNNYGYTF.

The V call is TRBV30, the J call TRBJ1-2; tentative D call: TRBD1 (6 bases). CDR3 length: 13 amino acids. V was shortened by 4 bases and J by 4 bases, with 13 bases between the two germline ends. Germline V gives CDR1 GTSNPN, CDR2 SVGIG (reference sequence). CDR3 in DNA: TGTGCCTGGAATGCTGGGGGCGGCTATGGCTACACCTTC. It is translated as CAWNAGGGYGYTF. Full variable domain (missing parts from reference TRBV30 and TRBJ1-2): SQTIHQWPATLVQPVGSPLSLECTVEGTSNPNLYWYRQAAGRGLQLLFYSVGIGQISSEVPQNLSASRPQDRQFILSSKKLLLSDSGFYLCAWNAGGGYGYTFGSGTRLTVV.

The chain uses TRBV10-3 and TRBJ1-1, with TRBD1 identical over 10 bases. CDR1 and CDR2 from the germline V gene are ENHRY and SYGVKD. This CDR3 region has 14 residues. V was pared by 5 bases and J by 4 bases, with 4 bases of the junction left unmatched. The CDR3 coding sequence is TGTGCCATCAGTAACGACAGGGGGCGCACTGAAGCTTTCTTT. The encoded protein is CAISNDRGRTEAFF.

The chain employs TRBV29-1 and TRBJ2-3, with D tentatively TRBD1 (5 bases). Germline V gene data show CDR1 as SQVTM and CDR2 as ANQGSEA. V was pared by 7 bases and J by 2 bases, with 13 bases between. The CDR3 has 13 amino acids. CDR3 coding DNA: TGCAGCGGCAGGGCGTACTTCACAGATACGCAGTATTTT. Encoded protein: CSGRAYFTDTQYF.